The clone carrying this TCR beta chain has just a few counts. Its specificity is unknown. Study-level points and caveats: Tumor memory CD4+ T cell TCR gene usage clustered with blood and lymph node memory CD4+ cells and lymph node naive CD4+ cells. Greatest tumor Treg TCR overlap was with tumor naive CD4+ cells.

Memory CD4+ cells were defined as CD4+CD45RO+CD25-. V lost 7 bases and J 0 bases, leaving 13 bases between the germline ends. The CDR3 extends over 14 amino acids. Germline CDR1 SGHTA, CDR2 FQGNSA. Semi-nested PCR with Nested Universal Primer A followed constant-region reverse priming of full-length variable regions. MiXCR, applied by TCRdb to the 5' RACE reads, yields one record per CDR3 protein. The sample holds tens of thousands of distinct CDR3 sequences, about 28% seen once. The sample taken for sequencing was tumor-infiltrating memory CD4+ T cells sorted from the breast tumor. Subset of the sample: memory CD4+ T cells, CD4+CD45RO+CD25-. The V and J genes are TRBV7-2 and TRBJ2-7; D not certain. The source of this sequence is a female donor with breast cancer. CDR3 coding DNA: TGTGCCAGCACCCCAGACATTTCCTCCTACGAGCAGTACTTC. The encoded protein is CASTPDISSYEQYF.